This TCR beta chain emerged from a study of CD8+ T cells in alopecia areata. CDR3 length: 14 residues. Trimming took 7 bases from V and 8 from J, leaving 20 bases between them. Study outcomes and limitations: Patients shared TCRs less clearly than mice did, possibly for HLA-related reasons. There was only one nonresponder, so it was unclear how baseline CD8+ expansion relates to response. More clonal than normal scalp was lesional scalp, particularly alopecia totalis/universalis.

RNA, once extracted, was reverse transcribed into cDNA for use as the sequencing template. Generated by immunoSEQ multiplex PCR, the TCRdb table keeps only in-frame clones and is missing some. The table records about 94,000 clones, approximately 70% of them present only once. The treatment was: oral pan-JAK inhibitor, 5-10 mg twice daily. Researchers gathered lesional scalp punch biopsies and peripheral blood from patients with alopecia areata. Turning to this clone: Its antigen is unknown.

This TCR was sampled from a human donor with alopecia areata. Specimen: CD8+ T cells sorted from blood, collected around week 42, from a patient treated with tofacitinib. The chain recombines TRBV23-1 with TRBJ1-2, with D unclear. TRBV23-1 belongs to the ORF category, with a function that is uncertain. The CDR3 DNA is TGCGCCAGCAACACGGAAAAGGGATTTGAGGGCTACACCTTC. Translation: CASNTEKGFEGYTF.